This T cell receptor (beta chain) was recorded in a study of PD-1 blockade in classical Hodgkin lymphoma. The wider study: Patients in the cohort were put on intravenous nivolumab, 3 mg/kg every 2 weeks.

Study conclusions and caveats: Patients with a complete response exhibited baseline diversity comparable to newly diagnosed patients. By cycle point C4D1, TCR diversity had risen significantly in CD4+ cells (but not CD8+ cells).

With regard to this clone: Its antigen remains unidentified.

Profiling relied on immunoSEQ multiplex PCR, and the TCRdb table lists in-frame clones only, not all of them. The table has approximately 8,400 clones, 80% to 90% seen once. The CDR3 is 14 amino acids. Trimming shortened V by 1 base and J by 2 bases, and 6 bases separated the two germline ends. Germline CDR1 reads SGHTA; CDR2 reads FQGNSA. No patient escaped relapse after autologous stem cell transplantation, and brentuximab vedotin exposure varied. Purified CD4+ T cells were obtained from thawed PBMCs through magnetic negative selection. Best outcomes ranged across complete response, partial response and progressive disease.

The source was CD4+ T cells from blood, collected at baseline. This sequence was found in a human donor with classical Hodgkin lymphoma. The V call is TRBV7-2, the J call TRBJ1-5, with D unclear. CDR3 region: CASSLVRGNQPQHF. The CDR3 nucleotides read TGTGCCAGCAGCTTAGTAAGGGGCAATCAGCCCCAGCATTTT.